What follows describes a single T cell receptor beta chain. How the authors handled the data: Reference gene primer amplification gave estimated nucleated cell counts. Libraries were prepared by immunoSEQ multiplex PCR; TCRdb keeps only in-frame clonotypes and omits some of them. V and J calls and clone size are as listed in that table; D and trimming were resolved from the DNA. Here the sample spans about 280,000 clones, roughly 88% being singletons. The data belong to a study of blood T cell repertoires in COVID-19. The overall study: The study drew acute and convalescent COVID-19 samples from the United States, Italy and Spain. PBMCs, B-cell-depleted T cells, or T cells were the source of the cDNA or gDNA that made up the material.

Germline-derived CDR1 and CDR2 are MDHEN and SYDVKM. With 2 bases removed from V and 2 bases from J, the gap between germline ends came to 9 bases. The CDR3 runs to 14 residues. The chain has TRBV28 and TRBJ2-5; the D gene is possibly TRBD1 (5 bases). The source of this sequence is a woman in her seventies with acute or convalescent COVID-19. The source material was peripheral blood. CDR3 amino acids: CASSLLGPQETQYF. The DNA of the CDR3 is TGTGCCAGCAGTTTACTGGGGCCGCAAGAGACCCAGTACTTC.